The 25 T cell receptor beta chains reported below all come from one sample, sequenced in a study of shared clonotypes between healthy human individuals. TCRdb's table, derived via immunoSEQ multiplex PCR, lists solely in-frame clones and lacks some. This sample has approximately 700,000 clones; roughly 73% occur once, and the top ten carry 1.5% to 2%. The sample comprised memory CD4+ T cells sorted from blood. Subset reported: CD45RA-negative fraction. Every receptor here comes from a woman aged 30 to 39 in good health.

This sequence joins TRBV15 and TRBJ2-5, with 9 bases that match TRBD2. Germline lookup yields CDR1 LNHNV and CDR2 YYDKDF (reference sequence). This CDR3 has 16 residues. Losses at the gene ends were 3 bases for V and 5 bases for J; bases not matched to a gene: 10. The CDR3 DNA sequence: TGTGCCACCAGCAGGGGTTATAGCGGGAGCTACGAGACCCAGTACTTC. Protein sequence: CATSRGYSGSYETQYF.

The rearrangement links TRBV25-1 to TRBJ1-2; the D is unclear. Between the trimmed V and J ends, which lost 4 bases and 4 bases, there was a span of 7 bases. The CDR3 is 12 amino acids. Germline V CDR1 and CDR2: MGHDK, SYGVNS. CDR3 sequence (DNA): TGTGCCAGCAGTGTGGGTTCCTATGGCTACACCTTC. Translated: CASSVGSYGYTF.

This rearrangement joins TRBV9 to TRBJ2-7; D ambiguous. Germline V gene data show CDR1 as SGDLS and CDR2 as YYNGEE. With 3 bases removed from V and 0 bases from J, the gap between germline ends came to 7 bases. The CDR3 runs 13 residues. Here the CDR3 reads CASSGRFSYEQYF. The CDR3 DNA reads TGTGCCAGCAGCGGTAGATTCTCCTACGAGCAGTACTTC.

This chain uses TRBV19 with TRBJ2-2, with 7 bases identical to TRBD2. Germline lookup yields CDR1 LNHDA and CDR2 SQIVND (reference sequence). This CDR3 is built from 16 residues. After removal of 9 bases from V and 0 bases from J, the junction contained 10 bases not matched to a gene. Here the CDR3 reads CASAPRLAANTGELFF. The CDR3 DNA is TGTGCCAGCGCTCCCCGGCTAGCGGCGAACACCGGGGAGCTGTTTTTT. Drawing the rest from reference TRBV19 and TRBJ2-2, the complete variable domain is DGGITQSPKYLFRKEGQNVTLSCEQNLNHDAMYWYRQDPGQGLRLIYYSQIVNDFQKGDIAEGYSVSREKKESFPLTVTSAQKNPTAFYLCASAPRLAANTGELFFGEGSRLTVL.

Only a few counts were recorded for this clone. The V call is TRBV7-3, the J call TRBJ2-1, with D uncertain. V lost 5 bases, J lost 3 bases, and 14 bases lay in between. Germline V gene sequence: CDR1 SGHTA, CDR2 FQGTGA. The CDR3 extends over 15 amino acids. CDR3 residues: CASSPASALYNEQFF. The CDR3 nucleotides read TGTGCCAGCAGCCCAGCCTCGGCCCTCTACAATGAGCAGTTCTTC.

V usage is TRBV7-7 and J usage is TRBJ2-2, with D uncertain. The CDR3 contains 15 residues. The V end lost 5 bases, the J end lost 4 bases, and 14 bases lay between the germline ends. Looked up from germline, CDR1 is SSHAT and CDR2 is FNYEAQ (reference sequence). In DNA, the CDR3 is TGTGCCAGCAGCCAATATCGGTCGGGCACCGGGGAGCTGTTTTTT. Translated, it gives CASSQYRSGTGELFF. The entire variable domain, with the rest obtained from reference TRBV7-7 and TRBJ2-2, is as follows: GAGVSQSPRYKVTKRGQDVTLRCDPISSHATLYWYQQALGQGPEFLTYFNYEAQPDKSGLPSDRFSAERPEGSISTLTIQRTEQRDSAMYRCASSQYRSGTGELFFGEGSRLTVL.

This rearrangement joins TRBV5-1 to TRBJ2-3; maybe TRBD2 (6 bases). The CDR3 contains 15 residues. V dropped 2 bases and J dropped 0 bases, with 10 bases sitting between them. CDR1 and CDR2 from the germline V gene are SGHRS and YFSETQ. The CDR3 region has the DNA TGCGCCAGCAGCTTAAGACTAGATAGCACAGATACGCAGTATTTT. This sequence encodes CASSLRLDSTDTQYF.

CDR3 in amino acids: CASSLGGTGNRGNGYTF. As DNA, the CDR3 is TGCGCCAGCAGCTTGGGCGGGACAGGGAATCGTGGTAATGGCTACACCTTC. The rearrangement joins TRBV5-1 to TRBJ1-2; TRBD1 aligns across 9 bases. The trim removed 0 bases at V and 6 bases at J, leaving 12 bases unmatched. This CDR3 region has 17 residues. The germline V gene has CDR1 SGHRS and CDR2 YFSETQ.

The CDR3 region has the DNA TGTGCCAGCACCAACAGGGTTGACTATGGCTACACCTTC. Residues: CASTNRVDYGYTF. The chain joins TRBV28 to TRBJ1-2, with D maybe TRBD1 (6 bases). Germline CDR1 and CDR2: MDHEN and SYDVKM. Trimming removed 7 bases at V and 3 bases at J, with 12 bases between. This CDR3 spans 13 amino acids.

DNA of the CDR3: TGTGCCATCAGTGAGAGGGTAGCGGTCCTCACAGATACGCAGTATTTT. Translated: CAISERVAVLTDTQYF. This chain connects TRBV10-3 to TRBJ2-3; D perhaps matches TRBD2 (6 bases). This CDR3 spans 16 amino acids. Germline values: CDR1 ENHRY, CDR2 SYGVKD. V lost 2 bases, J lost 2 bases, and 14 bases lay in between.

The chain employs TRBV2 and TRBJ2-7; D is unclear. Germline loops: CDR1 SNHLY, CDR2 FYNNEI. The length of the CDR3 is 11 residues. Trimming shortened V by 4 bases and J by 9 bases, and 10 bases separated the two germline ends. The CDR3 DNA sequence: TGTGCCAGCAGTGTGCAGGAGCTGCAGTACTTC. Translated: CASSVQELQYF.

V and J are TRBV15 and TRBJ2-3, with 14 bases matching TRBD2. V was clipped by 3 bases and J by 3 bases; unmatched bases: 11. CDR1 and CDR2 from the germline V gene are LNHNV and YYDKDF (reference sequence). CDR3 length: 19 amino acids. The CDR3 reads CATSRKFGTSGSFTDTQYF. CDR3 bases: TGTGCCACCAGCAGGAAATTTGGGACTAGCGGGAGTTTTACAGATACGCAGTATTTT.

The rearrangement uses TRBV7-8 and TRBJ2-5, with 10 bases lining up with TRBD2. Looked up from germline, CDR1 is SGHVS and CDR2 is FQNEAQ. The V gene end was trimmed by 2 bases and the J gene end by 6 bases; junction bases not matched to a gene: 6. The CDR3 is 15 amino acids. CDR3 residues: CASSLLVLAGQTQYF. DNA of the CDR3: TGTGCCAGCAGCTTATTGGTACTAGCGGGACAGACCCAGTACTTC. The full variable domain, with the rest looked up from reference TRBV7-8 and TRBJ2-5, is GAGVSQSPRYKVAKRGQDVALRCDPISGHVSLFWYQQALGQGPEFLTYFQNEAQLDKSGLPSDRFFAERPEGSVSTLKIQRTQQEDSAVYLCASSLLVLAGQTQYFGPGTRLLVL.

V and J are TRBV5-4 and TRBJ2-7; TRBD2 matches 13 bases. The V gene's germline CDR1 is SGHNT and CDR2 YYREEE (reference sequence). The CDR3 consists of 13 residues. V trimming: 3 bases; J trimming: 7 bases; junction bases outside the gene matches: 1. The CDR3 region is CASSSLAGGEQYF. Here the CDR3 DNA reads TGTGCCAGCAGCTCACTAGCGGGAGGGGAGCAGTACTTC.

Details on this clone: Distinct nucleotide sequences in the sample also encode this CDR3. The J gene is TRBJ2-5, the V gene TRBV10-3; D not resolved. Germline CDR1 reads ENHRY; CDR2 reads SYGVKD. The germline V and J ends were trimmed by 6 bases and 5 bases, with 7 bases remaining between them. The CDR3 sequence is 11 residues long. The CDR3 reads CAIRQGETQYF. CDR3 DNA sequence: TGTGCCATCAGGCAAGGGGAGACCCAGTACTTC.

This chain connects TRBV29-1 to TRBJ2-4; a weak D match, TRBD2 (6 bases). Trimming took 3 bases from V and 9 from J, leaving 12 bases between them. Germline-derived CDR1 and CDR2 are SQVTM and ANQGSEA. This CDR3 comprises 12 residues. The CDR3 protein is CSVEAGPAIQYF. CDR3 DNA: TGCAGCGTTGAGGCGGGACCCGCCATTCAGTACTTC.

The V and J genes are TRBV28 and TRBJ1-4; D gene uncertain. CDR3 length: 15 residues. Germline-derived CDR1 and CDR2 are MDHEN and SYDVKM. V dropped 3 bases and J dropped 0 bases, with 8 bases sitting between them. The CDR3 DNA follows: TGTGCCAGCAGTTTGTTGGGGACAACTAATGAAAAACTGTTTTTT. Amino acid sequence: CASSLLGTTNEKLFF.

Remarks on this clone: This CDR3 is also generated by other DNA sequences in the sample. The rearrangement links TRBV5-1 to TRBJ2-3; the match to TRBD2 covers 9 bases. The ends lost 4 bases at V and 3 bases at J; junction bases unmatched: 3. The CDR3 is made up of 14 amino acids. Per germline, CDR1 SGHRS and CDR2 YFSETQ. CDR3: CASSLAGSTDTQYF. The CDR3, as DNA: TGCGCCAGCAGCCTAGCGGGATCGACAGATACGCAGTATTTT.

The chain recombines TRBV2 with TRBJ1-2; perhaps TRBD1 as D (5 bases). Germline values: CDR1 SNHLY, CDR2 FYNNEI. CDR3 length: 16 amino acids. V was trimmed by 0 bases and J by 1 base, leaving 12 bases between them. The CDR3 DNA is TGTGCCAGCAGTGAAGCATCGGGGCGGGGTAACTATGGCTACACCTTC. As protein: CASSEASGRGNYGYTF.

The chain has TRBV25-1 and TRBJ2-7; possibly TRBD2 for D (7 bases). Germline V gene sequence: CDR1 MGHDK, CDR2 SYGVNS. V shed 6 bases and J shed 3 bases, with 24 bases lying between them. The CDR3 is made up of 17 amino acids. CDR3 sequence: CASSPYLGAGEGYEQYF. In nucleotides, the CDR3 is TGTGCCAGCAGCCCATATTTGGGGGCAGGGGAGGGCTACGAGCAGTACTTC.

The chain uses TRBV5-1 and TRBJ2-1; 8 bases agree with TRBD2. V trimming: 2 bases; J trimming: 6 bases; junction bases outside the gene matches: 10. The CDR3 totals 16 residues. Per the germline V gene, CDR1 is SGHRS and CDR2 is YFSETQ. As DNA, the CDR3 is TGCGCCAGCAGCTTTCTATTTGGACTAGCCGGCAATGAGCAGTTCTTC. Its translation is CASSFLFGLAGNEQFF.

Notes on this clone: With a much larger clone just one base away, this may be a read error. The chain employs TRBV25-1 and TRBJ1-1; TRBD1 might be the D (6 bases). Looked up from germline, CDR1 is MGHDK and CDR2 is SYGVNS. The CDR3 covers 13 residues. V lost 6 bases to trimming and J lost 2 bases, with 10 bases between them. DNA of the CDR3: TGTGCCAGCAGCCGACAGGAAAACACTGAAGCTTTCTTT. This encodes CASSRQENTEAFF.

This clone was picked up one time. The chain joins TRBV9 to TRBJ2-1; a possible D gene is TRBD2 (5 bases). V lost 0 bases and J 5 bases, leaving 12 bases between the germline ends. Germline V gene sequence: CDR1 SGDLS, CDR2 YYNGEE. The length of the CDR3 is 15 residues. The CDR3 spells CASSVAGNRNNEQFF. Written as DNA, the CDR3 is TGTGCCAGCAGCGTAGCGGGGAACCGGAACAATGAGCAGTTCTTC. The full variable domain, completed using reference TRBV9 and TRBJ2-1, is DSGVTQTPKHLITATGQRVTLRCSPRSGDLSVYWYQQSLDQGLQFLIQYYNGEERAKGNILERFSAQQFPDLHSELNLSSLELGDSALYFCASSVAGNRNNEQFFGPGTRLTVL.

The genes are TRBV7-8 and TRBJ1-5; D gene unclear. Trimming shortened V by 0 bases and J by 4 bases, and 16 bases separated the two germline ends. CDR3 length: 17 residues. Germline assignment: CDR1 SGHVS and CDR2 FQNEAQ. CDR3 residues: CASSLAERLPLNQPQHF. The DNA of the CDR3 is TGTGCCAGCAGCTTAGCGGAGCGCCTCCCCCTTAATCAGCCCCAGCATTTT.

The gene calls are TRBV5-4 and TRBJ2-5; D call uncertain. The V end lost 4 bases, the J end lost 3 bases, and 7 bases lay between the germline ends. The CDR3 contains 12 residues. Germline CDR1 reads SGHNT; CDR2 reads YYREEE (reference sequence). The CDR3 DNA follows: TGTGCCAGCAGCCAAAACGAAGAGACCCAGTACTTC. Amino acids: CASSQNEETQYF.